Here is one TCR beta chain with its context. No antigen is known for it. Cells designated naive CD8 were CD45RO-negative and were positively selected for CCR7, with terminally differentiated effector memory CD45RA+ cells excluded. Caucasian adults residing in Nashville, Tennessee made up all the donors. This table comes from immunoSEQ multiplex PCR, and its TCRdb copy is limited to in-frame clones, with some not included. Of over 2,000,000 clones listed, 80% to 95% are singletons. CDR3 length: 18 residues. The V gene lost 0 bases and the J gene lost 0 bases, with 16 bases spanning the gap. From germline, CDR1 is LNHNV and CDR2 YYDKDF (reference sequence). This specimen comes from a study of shared clonotypes between healthy human individuals. Study details: Plates per donor: three CD4 naive, three CD4 memory, two CD8 naive, one CD8 memory.

General study results and limits: Investigators collected only blood, and repertoires in tissues likely differ. The rarefaction results pointed to incomplete sorted-subset sequencing despite large depth.

What was sequenced was naive CD8+ T cells from PBMCs. V and J are TRBV15 and TRBJ2-3; D might be TRBD1 or TRBD2, each matching 6 bases. The TCR originated in a man younger than 35 in good health. Some clones in this sample may be carry-over from other donors' samples. As DNA, the CDR3 is TGTGCCACCAGCAGAGATCGGGGGCAGATCCGTAGCACAGATACGCAGTATTTT. As protein: CATSRDRGQIRSTDTQYF. Combining the CDR3 with reference TRBV15 and TRBJ2-3 gives the whole variable domain DAMVIQNPRYQVTQFGKPVTLSCSQTLNHNVMYWYQQKSSQAPKLLFHYYDKDFNNEADTPDNFQSRRPNTSFCFLDIRSPGLGDTAMYLCATSRDRGQIRSTDTQYFGPGTRLTVL.